The T cell receptor (beta chain) described here comes from a study of B cell selection in AIRE deficiency (dated by TCRdb to the late 2010s). As for the study more broadly: Researchers compared the TCRbeta repertoires of sorted blood CD4+ conventional T cells and regulatory T cells from AIRE-deficient patients with the corresponding repertoires from healthy controls. The TCR-sequenced cohort comprised about 5 AIRE-deficient APECED patients and about 5 healthy control donors.

What the authors observed across the whole study: Tconv and Treg cells from AIRE-deficient patients showed TCRBV gene usage, CDR3 length and TCR diversity similar to those of healthy donors. Only TCRbeta chains were sequenced, and about 36% of shared healthy-donor Treg sequences were also present in healthy Tconv cells, possibly due to differing TCRalpha chains. About 30.6% of the Treg TCRbeta sequences shared among healthy donors were detected in patient Tconv cells, suggesting that Treg-biased clones are diverted into the Tconv compartment. Among some 3,700 shared Treg TCRbeta sequences, approximately 34% were shared exclusively by healthy donors and approximately 9.3% exclusively by patients, which suggests that Treg selection is less efficient in the absence of AIRE. Shared Treg sequences had shorter CDR3s, reflecting a bias toward rearrangements with few non-templated nucleotide insertions.

CD4+CD127+ cells were sorted as the conventional CD4 T cell population. The healthy donors who provided the control samples were not related to the patients. Tconv and Treg cells for TCRbeta sequencing were sorted on a FACSAria flow cytometer. The sorted cells went into 5-ml round-bottom polystyrene tubes, and the dry cell pellets were then frozen at -80 degrees C until sequencing. A single count supports this clone. It has no known antigen specificity. Base qualities are missing; no much larger clone stands one base away. V gives up 5 bases and J gives up 14 bases, and the segment between their germline ends measures 13 bases. The CDR3 numbers 12 residues from cysteine through phenylalanine. The kept DNA is CDR3 alone, 36 bases in frame from the first base. CDR1 and CDR2 were assigned from the germline V gene as SGHTA and FQGNSA. The immunoSEQ platform was used to sequence the TCRbeta chains. As for the authors' bioinformatics: When conventional T cell repertoires were pooled, about 11x10^4 distinct in-frame TCRbeta sequences were obtained from patients and 13.4x10^4 from healthy donors. Public Treg TCRbeta sequences were defined as those shared by two or more individuals and were then searched for in Tconv repertoires. Group differences were tested with Mann-Whitney U tests and Bonferroni-Dunn correction in GraphPad Prism 7.03. Not all clones reach the TCRdb copy of this immuneACCESS table, which keeps in-frame sequences only. Checked studies attribute under half of the gap to unresolved V genes and leave the rest unexplained. V and J calls plus clone size are reproduced from that table; the DNA served to infer D and trimming. The sample table records roughly 25,000 clones; less than 97% of these occur just once. The ten largest clones capture approximately 0.2% of the sample.

The receptor was isolated from a human donor in good health. Sequenced sample: CD4+CD127+ conventional T cells sorted from PBMCs. The chain was built from TRBV7-2 and TRBJ1-6; no D gene can be assigned with confidence. The CDR3 region: CASSVTTSALHF. The nucleotide sequence reads TGTGCCAGCAGCGTGACAACCTCGGCCCTCCACTTT.